This T cell receptor (beta chain) stems from a study of T cells in Graves' hyperthyroidism and ophthalmopathy (dated by TCRdb to between 2017 and 2020). Concerning the study at large: Peripheral blood was sampled at the time of initial diagnosis, prior to any treatment. The 75 to 100 discovery patients were divided at random into training and test sets in a 7:3 ratio. A discovery cohort of 95 to 100 patients, approximately 45 with Graves' ophthalmopathy and under 60 with stable Graves' hyperthyroidism, was used to find distinguishing TCR V-J signatures. Once sampling was done, hyperthyroidism patients were given methimazole at a starting dose of 30 mg daily, whereas ophthalmopathy patients were given high-dose intravenous methylprednisolone. TCR Vbeta CDR3 sequencing of some 140 peripheral blood samples (about 45 ophthalmopathy, about 74 hyperthyroidism and roughly 17 progressor patients) is reported in the paper. In addition, the study compared T-cell repertoires in thyroid tissue and in blood from five or six Graves' hyperthyroidism patients. Prospective prediction of ophthalmopathy was tested in an independent validation cohort of about 19 hyperthyroidism patients and 15 to 17 patients who later progressed to ophthalmopathy. Summary of the overall study and its limitations: Most expanded thyroid clonotypes (frequency above 0.001) were also found in blood, which suggests that blood repertoires may mirror thyroid immune responses. No statistical method was used to set the sample size in advance, and investigators knew the group allocation. In cross-validation, a model built on a 13 V-J signature told ophthalmopathy apart from stable hyperthyroidism with approximately 90% sensitivity and approximately 81% specificity, and in testing the same model reached 80%/75%. In validation, the model predicted progression to ophthalmopathy a median of about 6.8 months before onset, with 65% to 71% sensitivity and about 75% specificity.

This clonotype was picked up many times. Its antigen target is currently unknown. Nothing much larger sits one base from this clone, and base qualities are not available. The TCR beta CDR3 regions were amplified from RNA transcripts. A first-round RT-PCR of the TCR CDR3 used the HTBI primer set with the Qiagen OneStep RT-PCR kit. Libraries were constructed in a second round of multiplex PCR, after which size selection and purification were carried out. Sequencing of the libraries was done on an Illumina HiSeq2000 using paired-end 100 bp reads. The study's own analysis went as follows. SOAPnuke was used to process the raw data, with reads discarded if the reads contained adapters or uncalled bases, had a mean Phred below 15, or lacked an exact constant-primer or identifier match. COPE v1.2.5 was used to merge the high-quality paired reads, and each unique nucleotide sequence was defined as a clonotype. MiTCR v1.1 was used to align the clonotypes against IMGT TRBV, TRBD and TRBJ reference segments. The analysis included only V-J combinations with a frequency above 0.0001, which together covered roughly 99% of the repertoires. A TCS score was defined as the ratio between F50 (clonal expansion) and ExV (chaos), using BLOSUM62-based TCRdist between CDR3 peptides within each V-J. Welch's t-statistics and random forest reduced around 520 V-J features to 13, which were used in a naive Bayes classifier (R e1071). TCRdb itself trimmed the public reads at Q25 with fastp, ran MiXCR and retained productive beta chains. CDR3 protein duplicates are merged, each entry listing the most common genes and DNA. The authors' filters were not applied to this entry. Across this sample there are about 590,000 distinct CDR3 sequences, with 15% to 18% seen only once. Of the sample, under 8% falls within the top ten clones.

A patient counted as having stable Graves' hyperthyroidism if no progression to ophthalmopathy occurred over 18 months of follow-up. Hyperthyroidism patients were newly diagnosed, had a disease duration of under 2 months, and were aged 18 to 65 years. Exclusion was applied to patients with uncontrolled infections, other autoimmune diseases, pregnancy or lactation. Diagnoses relied on clinical symptoms, serum thyroxine and TRAb, thyroid ultrasound and orbital computed tomography. PBMCs were isolated from approximately 10 ml of fresh peripheral blood by Ficoll-Paque density gradient centrifugation. Total RNA was extracted using Trizol reagent, and RNA quality was assessed on an Agilent 2100 Bioanalyzer. Counted from cysteine to phenylalanine, this CDR3 has 15 amino acids. Of the read, only the CDR3 DNA is kept; its 45 bases are in frame from base 1. CDR1 and CDR2 (SNHLY, FYNNEI) derive from the germline V gene. A distance of 12 bases separates the germline ends of V and J, which lose 0 bases and 4 bases respectively.

Recombination linked TRBV2 to TRBJ2-5; the D gene is not confidently resolved. The sequenced material came from blood. This receptor was taken from a woman younger than 45 with Graves' hyperthyroidism. The sequenced DNA: TGTGCCAGCAGTGAAGCTGGTCCGGGTAGAGAGACCCAGTACTTC. It codes for CASSEAGPGRETQYF.